This passage covers 15 T cell receptor beta chains from one sample sequenced in a study of T cell repertoires in cytomegalovirus infection. TCRdb called the reads again in MiXCR, with one record for every CDR3 protein. The sample lists about a million distinct CDR3 sequences; around 30% were seen once. For these TCRs, the target antigens are not known. Material: cultured CD8+ T cells from PBMCs, obtained from culture after CMV antigen stimulation. The receptors were gathered from a human donor in good health (CMV status not recorded). Some clones in this sample may be carry-over from other donors' samples.

Turning to this clonotype: One junction end disagrees with the germline gene, perhaps due to a read error. The chain carries TRBV7-8 and TRBJ2-1; D unclear. CDR3 length equals 14 residues. Germline assignment: CDR1 SGHVS and CDR2 FQNEAQ. This CDR3 reads CASSLAVRANKQFF. The CDR3 DNA sequence: TGTGCCAGCAGCTTAGCGGTAAGGGCCAATAAGCAGTTCTTC.

This clonotype was seen a handful of times. J is TRBJ2-3 and V is TRBV7-6, with 7 bases fitting TRBD1. The germline gives CDR1 SGHVS, CDR2 FNYEAQ. The CDR3 sequence is 16 residues long. J gave up 5 bases and V 5 bases, and 13 bases lay outside the gene matches. The CDR3 protein is CASSEEPTGPLDTQYF. The CDR3 nucleotides read TGTGCCAGCAGCGAGGAGCCGACAGGGCCATTAGATACGCAGTATTTT.

At least ten counts were recorded for this clonotype. This chain links TRBV7-9 with TRBJ1-3; 9 positions agree with TRBD1. Per the germline V gene, CDR1 is SEHNR and CDR2 is FQNEAQ (reference sequence). The CDR3 runs 17 residues. The J segment lost 2 bases and the V segment lost 4 bases, leaving 9 bases of the junction unmatched. The CDR3 nucleotides are TGTGCCAGCAGCTCCAGGGACAGGGTTGAACCTGGAAACACCATATATTTT. This codes for CASSSRDRVEPGNTIYF.

The J gene is TRBJ2-1, the V gene TRBV27, with unresolved D. V lost 4 bases to trimming and J lost 4 bases, with 11 bases between them. This CDR3 has 14 amino acids. Germline CDR1 and CDR2: MNHEY and SMNVEV (reference sequence). The CDR3 coding sequence is TGTGCCAGCAGTTATAAGGGAATTTACAATGAGCAGTTCTTC. It yields the protein CASSYKGIYNEQFF.

The CDR3 here is CASKPTGSYGYTF. DNA for the CDR3: TGTGCCAGCAAACCTACGGGAAGTTATGGCTACACCTTC. J is TRBJ1-2 and V is TRBV27; D unclear. In germline, CDR1 is MNHEY, CDR2 SMNVEV (reference sequence). This CDR3 is built from 13 residues. V dropped 7 bases and J dropped 5 bases, with 14 bases sitting between them.

This clonotype was detected ten times or more. The V call is TRBV7-2, the J call TRBJ2-1; D is perhaps TRBD1 (7 bases). CDR3 length: 14 amino acids. V shed 11 bases and J shed 3 bases, with 17 bases lying between them. Germline V gene lookup returns CDR1 SGHTA and CDR2 FQGNSA. The CDR3 is CAVGGRGDYNEQFF. The CDR3 bases are TGTGCCGTGGGGGGCAGGGGGGACTACAATGAGCAGTTCTTC.

This clonotype was recorded many times. The gene calls are TRBV6-6 and TRBJ1-5, with 8 nucleotides matching TRBD1. The CDR3 runs to 15 residues. With V trimmed by 2 bases and J by 3 bases, 3 bases remained unmatched. Germline V gene data show CDR1 as MNHNY and CDR2 as SVGAGI (reference sequence). The CDR3 sequence: CASSYGQGINQPQHF. DNA of the CDR3: TGTGCCAGCAGTTACGGACAGGGAATCAATCAGCCCCAGCATTTT.

The chain joins TRBV7-9 to TRBJ1-2, with D hard to call. This CDR3 spans 17 amino acids. Trimming took 7 bases from V and 0 from J, leaving 21 bases between them. The germline gives CDR1 SEHNR, CDR2 FQNEAQ (reference sequence). The CDR3 DNA reads as TGTGCCAGCACCCTGTCCGGTCGAGAGAGAGCTAACTATGGCTACACCTTC. Amino acid sequence: CASTLSGRERANYGYTF.

This clonotype was detected only a few times. The rearrangement joins TRBV6-1 to TRBJ1-2; D is uncertain. Germline CDR1 MNHNS, CDR2 SASEGT. The CDR3 runs to 14 residues. V was pared by 1 base and J by 4 bases, with 10 bases between. The CDR3 is CASSEEASGYGYTF. The CDR3 DNA reads as TGTGCCAGCAGTGAAGAGGCTTCGGGCTATGGCTACACCTTC.

The V and J genes are TRBV27 and TRBJ2-3; 7 nucleotides agree with TRBD2. V dropped 5 bases and J dropped 2; count of bases not matched to a gene: 7. CDR1 and CDR2 (germline): MNHEY, SMNVEV (reference sequence). This CDR3 contains 15 residues. The chain's CDR3 is CASSPPTSYTDTQYF. As DNA, the CDR3 is TGTGCCAGCAGTCCGCCGACTAGCTACACAGATACGCAGTATTTT.

This clonotype has a count of ten or more. The chain uses TRBV7-6 and TRBJ1-1; D not resolved. Germline V lookup: CDR1 SGHVS, CDR2 FNYEAQ. The CDR3 runs 9 residues. V was clipped by 5 bases and J by 11 bases, with 6 bases between them. CDR3 sequence reads: CASSPLAFF. CDR3 DNA sequence: TGTGCCAGCAGCCCGCTGGCTTTCTTT.

The chain links TRBV10-3 to TRBJ2-3; tentatively, D is TRBD1 or TRBD2 (6 bases each). Deletions cut 10 bases from V and 1 base from J, with 21 bases between. From germline, CDR1 is ENHRY and CDR2 SYGVKD. The CDR3 consists of 16 residues. The CDR3 nucleotides read TGTGCCACCGGACAAAGGGGGGTTGGTGGCACAGATACGCAGTATTTT. Translated: CATGQRGVGGTDTQYF.

This clonotype was seen repeatedly, ten times or more. The chain employs TRBV7-6 and TRBJ1-6; 7 bases are shared with TRBD1. Germline CDR1 and CDR2: SGHVS and FNYEAQ. CDR3 size: 11 residues. The V and J ends lost 5 bases and 13 bases, in that order; junction bases with no gene match: 2. The CDR3 here is CASSPGGPLHF. The DNA for the CDR3 is TGTGCCAGCAGCCCAGGGGGTCCCCTCCACTTT.

V and J are TRBV20-1 and TRBJ2-1, with D uncertain. The germline gives CDR1 DFQATT, CDR2 SNEGSKA (reference sequence). The CDR3 consists of 16 residues. V was trimmed by 5 bases and J by 5 bases, leaving 22 bases between them. The CDR3 DNA reads as TGCAGTGCTCCACCGGGCCGACTCGGCCTGGACAATGAGCAGTTCTTC. Translated, it gives CSAPPGRLGLDNEQFF.

This clonotype was seen at least ten times. The chain uses TRBV7-2 and TRBJ2-5; no clear D. The V end was cut by 6 bases, the J end by 5 bases, with 7 bases between. The CDR3 has 11 amino acids. Germline-derived CDR1 and CDR2 are SGHTA and FQGNSA. In nucleotides, the CDR3 is TGTGCCAGCAGGTCGGGTGAGACCCAGTACTTC. Amino acids: CASRSGETQYF.